The 17 T cell receptor beta chains listed next were all sequenced from one sample in a study of OX40 agonist ivuxolimab in advanced cancers. Using immunoSEQ multiplex PCR, the repertoire was profiled, and TCRdb retains in-frame clones only, with some absent. The sample consists of about 43,000 clones, around 88% of them appearing once. The input for sequencing was CD4+ or CD8+ T cells sorted from blood, taken in a trial of the OX40 agonist ivuxolimab. Receptors originate from an adult with an advanced solid tumor such as melanoma, head and neck, liver or kidney cancer.

This clone was seen once. This chain joins TRBV6-6 and TRBJ2-2; a possible D gene is TRBD2 (5 bases). Trimming shortened V by 3 bases and J by 8 bases, and 7 bases separated the two germline ends. This CDR3 region has 12 residues. CDR1 and CDR2 (germline): MNHNY, SVGAGI (reference sequence). The CDR3 region is CASSYGEGELFF. CDR3 in DNA: TGTGCCAGCAGTTATGGGGAGGGGGAGCTGTTTTTT.

The V call is TRBV6-6, the J call TRBJ2-7, with D unclear. The CDR3 contains 13 residues. V lost 0 bases and J lost 7, with 10 bases in between. CDR1 is MNHNY, CDR2 SVGAGI, per germline (reference sequence). Here the CDR3 DNA reads TGTGCCAGCAGTTACTCAGTCCTCGGTGAGCAGTACTTC. It encodes CASSYSVLGEQYF.

The chain links TRBV19 to TRBJ1-5; TRBD1 agrees at 8 bases. This CDR3 spans 18 amino acids. V was clipped by 2 bases and J by 0 bases; unmatched bases: 9. Germline V gene lookup returns CDR1 LNHDA and CDR2 SQIVND (reference sequence). The chain's CDR3 is CASSIKAGGLYSNQPQHF. The CDR3 nucleotides are TGTGCCAGTAGTATAAAGGCAGGGGGCCTTTATAGCAATCAGCCCCAGCATTTT. Filled out from reference TRBV19 and TRBJ1-5, the complete variable domain reads DGGITQSPKYLFRKEGQNVTLSCEQNLNHDAMYWYRQDPGQGLRLIYYSQIVNDFQKGDIAEGYSVSREKKESFPLTVTSAQKNPTAFYLCASSIKAGGLYSNQPQHFGDGTRLSIL.

The chain recombines TRBV2 with TRBJ1-2; D remains unclear. Germline CDR1 SNHLY, CDR2 FYNNEI. Trimming pared 4 bases from V and 4 bases from J, leaving 7 bases between. The CDR3 sequence is 12 residues long. The CDR3 DNA sequence: TGTGCCAGCAGTGGGGATCTCTATGGCTACACCTTC. Its protein is CASSGDLYGYTF.

This clone was detected a few times. The chain carries TRBV7-6 and TRBJ1-1; 7 positions agree with TRBD1. Germline trimming cut 3 bases from V and 11 bases from J; bases unmatched to any gene: 6. The germline CDR1 and CDR2 sequences are SGHVS and FNYEAQ. The CDR3 loop spans 12 amino acids. In DNA, the CDR3 is TGTGCCAGCAGCTTTGGGGACAGCCCTGCTTTCTTT. Its protein is CASSFGDSPAFF.

The CDR3 region is CASSLYGRGQDEQFF. CDR3 sequence (DNA): TGCGCCAGCAGCTTATACGGCAGGGGGCAGGATGAGCAGTTCTTC. The rearrangement links TRBV5-1 to TRBJ2-1; 8 bases fit TRBD1. Trimming cost V 2 bases and J 8 bases; bases outside gene matches: 9. In germline, CDR1 is SGHRS, CDR2 YFSETQ. The CDR3 runs 15 residues. The full variable domain, in which reference TRBV5-1 and TRBJ2-1 provide the parts outside the CDR3, is KAGVTQTPRYLIKTRGQQVTLSCSPISGHRSVSWYQQTPGQGLQFLFEYFSETQRNKGNFPGRFSGRQFSNSRSEMNVSTLELGDSALYLCASSLYGRGQDEQFFGPGTRLTVL.

To note about this clone: A junction boundary mismatches the germline segment, possibly from a read error. This chain connects TRBV28 to TRBJ1-2; D remains ambiguous. The CDR3 is 15 residues long. Germline V gives CDR1 MDHEN, CDR2 SYDVKM. Here the CDR3 reads CASSLITYFNYGCTF. CDR3 DNA: TGTGCCAGCAGTTTAATCACATACTTTAACTATGGCTGCACCTTC.

This CDR3 reads CASSLGVYNEQFF. CDR3 sequence (DNA): TGTGCCAGCAGCTTAGGCGTATACAATGAGCAGTTCTTC. V is TRBV11-2 and J is TRBJ2-1, with D unclear. The V gene's germline CDR1 is SGHAT and CDR2 FQNNGV. The CDR3 is 13 residues long. With 1 base removed from V and 4 bases from J, the gap between germline ends came to 5 bases.

The rearrangement links TRBV5-5 to TRBJ2-7; D ambiguous. CDR3 size: 16 residues. Germline CDR1 is SGHKS and CDR2 is YYEKEE (reference sequence). Trimming removed 2 bases from V and 0 bases from J, with 15 bases in between. CDR3 protein: CASSFTPGPPSYEQYV. CDR3 bases: TGTGCCAGCAGCTTTACTCCCGGGCCCCCCTCCTACGAGCAGTACGTC.

The chain uses TRBV5-5 and TRBJ1-6; D is undetermined. The V end was cut by 0 bases, the J end by 10 bases, with 14 bases between. This CDR3 is built from 15 residues. Germline V gene data show CDR1 as SGHKS and CDR2 as YYEKEE (reference sequence). The CDR3: CASSLGSAEYSPLHF. CDR3 nucleotide sequence: TGTGCCAGCAGCTTGGGGAGCGCAGAGTACTCACCCCTCCACTTT.

The J gene is TRBJ2-2, the V gene TRBV27, with D perhaps TRBD1 (6 bases). Trimming removed 1 base at V and 1 base at J, with 10 bases between. Germline assignment: CDR1 MNHEY and CDR2 SMNVEV (reference sequence). The CDR3 covers 16 residues. CDR3: CASSLYGTLNTGELFF. The DNA for the CDR3 is TGTGCCAGCAGTTTATACGGGACACTGAACACCGGGGAGCTGTTTTTT.

This clone was counted once. The rearrangement uses TRBV4-3 and TRBJ2-7; D is undetermined. This CDR3 spans 14 amino acids. Germline V gene lookup returns CDR1 LGHNA and CDR2 YSLEER. V lost 0 bases, J lost 1 base, and 7 bases lay in between. The CDR3 reads CASSQDRSSYEQYF. For the CDR3, the DNA is TGCGCCAGCAGCCAAGATCGGTCTTCCTACGAGCAGTACTTC.

The gene calls are TRBV7-7 and TRBJ1-6; D not resolved. In germline, CDR1 is SSHAT, CDR2 FNYEAQ (reference sequence). The CDR3 extends over 14 amino acids. With 1 base removed from V and 5 bases from J, the gap between germline ends came to 6 bases. DNA of the CDR3: TGTGCCAGCAGCTTAGGTCGGAATAATTCACCCCTCCACTTT. It yields the protein CASSLGRNNSPLHF.

This chain uses TRBV7-9 with TRBJ2-7; maybe TRBD1 (5 bases). There are 13 residues in the CDR3. V lost 0 bases and J lost 2, with 5 bases in between. Germline CDR1 reads SEHNR; CDR2 reads FQNEAQ (reference sequence). CDR3 amino acids: CASSLAGPYEQYV. The DNA for the CDR3 is TGTGCCAGCAGCTTAGCGGGGCCCTACGAGCAGTACGTC.

The V gene is TRBV19, the J gene TRBJ2-1; no firm D call. The germline V gene has CDR1 LNHDA and CDR2 SQIVND (reference sequence). V was trimmed by 3 bases and J by 6 bases, leaving 12 bases between them. CDR3 length: 14 residues. CDR3 nucleotide sequence: TGTGCCAGTAGTATGCTTCCCAGCATCAATGAGCAGTTCTTC. Amino acids: CASSMLPSINEQFF.

CDR3 DNA sequence: TGTGCCAGCAGCAACACCGGGGAGCTGTTTTTT. Its translation is CASSNTGELFF. The rearrangement uses TRBV27 and TRBJ2-2; no clear D gene. CDR3 size: 11 residues. Germline V gene lookup returns CDR1 MNHEY and CDR2 SMNVEV (reference sequence). Trimming stripped 6 bases from V and 2 bases from J, with 1 base between.

The chain employs TRBV12-1 and TRBJ2-4. TRBV12-1 is a known pseudogene. The CDR3 loop spans 16 amino acids. In DNA form, the CDR3 reads TGTGCCAGCAGCTGGCGTCCTTCCCTCCCCAAAAACATTCAGTACTTC. Its translation is CASSWRPSLPKNIQYF.